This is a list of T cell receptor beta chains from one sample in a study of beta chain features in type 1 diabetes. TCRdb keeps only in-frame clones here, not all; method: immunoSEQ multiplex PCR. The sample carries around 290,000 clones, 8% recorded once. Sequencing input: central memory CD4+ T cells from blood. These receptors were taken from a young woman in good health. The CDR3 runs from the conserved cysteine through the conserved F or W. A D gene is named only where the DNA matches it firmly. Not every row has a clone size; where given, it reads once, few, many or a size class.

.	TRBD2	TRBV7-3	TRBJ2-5	TGTGCCAGCAGTGGCGGGAGCGGTGAGACCCAGTACTTC	CASSGGSGETQYF
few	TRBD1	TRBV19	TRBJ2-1	TGTGCCAGTAGTATTATAGGACAGGGGGGCAATGAGCAGTTCTTC	CASSIIGQGGNEQFF
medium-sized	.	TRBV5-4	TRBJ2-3	TGTGCCAGCAGCTCGAGAGAGACGGGGGCCGGAGATACGCAGTATTTT	CASSSRETGAGDTQYF
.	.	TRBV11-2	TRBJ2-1	TGTGCCAGCAGCTTAGTAGGCGGGGCCCATGAGCAGTTCTTC	CASSLVGGAHEQFF
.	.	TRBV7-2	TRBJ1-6	TGTGCCAGCAGCTTAGACGGCCAGGGGACGACACCCCTCCACTTT	CASSLDGQGTTPLHF
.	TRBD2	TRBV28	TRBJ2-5	TGTGCCAGCAAACCCCCGGGACTAGTTCTATTCGAAGAGACCCAGTACTTC	CASKPPGLVLFEETQYF
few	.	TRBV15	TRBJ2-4	TGTGCCACCGGAGGTGGGGGTCCGGCCAAAAACATTCAGTACTTC	CATGGGGPAKNIQYF
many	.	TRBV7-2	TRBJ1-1	TGTGCCAGCAGCTCACTTCGGCTGTCCACTGAAGCTTTCTTT	CASSSLRLSTEAFF
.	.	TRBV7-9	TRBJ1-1	TGTGCCAGCAGCCCACAAGGACTGCCCACTGAAGCTTTCTTT	CASSPQGLPTEAFF
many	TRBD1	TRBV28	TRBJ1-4	TGTGCCAGCAGCCTCGGGACAGGACGAAAGCTGTTTTTT	CASSLGTGRKLFF
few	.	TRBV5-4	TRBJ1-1	TGTGCCAGCAAACAGGTGCAGGGCACTGAAGCTTTCTTT	CASKQVQGTEAFF
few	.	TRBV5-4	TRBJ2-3	TGTGCCAGCAGCTTGGACTCTGCCACAGATACGCAGTATTTT	CASSLDSATDTQYF
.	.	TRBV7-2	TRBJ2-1	TGTGCCAGCGGATATGCTAAAAGGGGGGGATATGAGCAGTTCTTC	CASGYAKRGGYEQFF
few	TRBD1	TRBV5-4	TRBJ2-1	TGTGCCAGCAGCCCCAAGCCGACAGGGCAGGGGCAGAATGAGCAGTTCTTC	CASSPKPTGQGQNEQFF
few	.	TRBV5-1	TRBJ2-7	TGCGCCAGCAGCTTAGACCTCTACGAGCAGTACTTC	CASSLDLYEQYF
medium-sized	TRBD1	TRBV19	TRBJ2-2	TGTGCCAGTAGTCCCGGACAGGGAGGTATCCGGGAGCTGTTTTTT	CASSPGQGGIRELFF
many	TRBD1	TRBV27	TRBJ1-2	TGTGCCAGCAGTTCAGAAGGACAGGTCCCGGGAACCTTC	CASSSEGQVPGTF
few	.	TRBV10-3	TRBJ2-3	TGTGCCATCAGTGAGCCTGGGAGAGGGGGGACAGATACGCAGTATTTT	CAISEPGRGGTDTQYF
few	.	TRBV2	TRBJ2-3	TGTGCCAGCACTTGGGTCATTCCCACAGATACGCAGTATTTT	CASTWVIPTDTQYF
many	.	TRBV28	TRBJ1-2	TGTGCCAGCAGTACGACAGGTTTTTATGGCTACACCTTC	CASSTTGFYGYTF
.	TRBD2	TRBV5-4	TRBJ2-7	TGTGCCAGCAGCGATCCGGGACTAGCCTCCTACGAGCAGTACTTC	CASSDPGLASYEQYF
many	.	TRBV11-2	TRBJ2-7	TGTGCCAGCAGCTTAGTGGACACCGGCTACGAGCAGTACTTC	CASSLVDTGYEQYF
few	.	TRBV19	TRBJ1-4	.	CASSIGWGTGTEYF
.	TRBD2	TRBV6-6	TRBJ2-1	TGTGCCAGCAGTTATCCCGGGACTAGCGGGAACCAGGGGCAGTTCTTC	CASSYPGTSGNQGQFF
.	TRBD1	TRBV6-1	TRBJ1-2	TGTGCCAGCAGCCCGACAGGGCCGAACTATGGCTACACCTTC	CASSPTGPNYGYTF
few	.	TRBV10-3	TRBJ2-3	TGTGCCATCGGCTATGACAGTAGCACAGATACGCAGTATTTT	CAIGYDSSTDTQYF
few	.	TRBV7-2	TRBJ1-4	TGTGCCAGCAGCTTAGCGGGGAGAAATGAAAAACTGTTTTTT	CASSLAGRNEKLFF
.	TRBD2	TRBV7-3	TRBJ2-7	TGTGCCAGCAGCTTGGCCAGCGGGAGTATTTCGATGCGCGAGCAGTACTTC	CASSLASGSISMREQYF
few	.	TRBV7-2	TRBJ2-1	TGTGCCAGCAACCACTACGGGGATGAGCAGTTCTTC	CASNHYGDEQFF
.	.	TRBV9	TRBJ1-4	TGTGCCAGCAGCGCCCGACCCCCATCGGATGAAAAACTGTTTTTT	CASSARPPSDEKLFF
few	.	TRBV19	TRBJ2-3	TGTGCCAGTAGTAAGGAGGGGGCGCGAACAGATACGCAGTATTTT	CASSKEGARTDTQYF
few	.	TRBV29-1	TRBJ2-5	TGCAGCATGTTCCGGGACGCGAGAGAGACCCAGTACTTC	CSMFRDARETQYF
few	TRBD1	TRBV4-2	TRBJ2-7	TGTGCCAGCAGCCCTCGGCCCCCGGGACAGGGGGGGTTCGAGCAGTACTTC	CASSPRPPGQGGFEQYF